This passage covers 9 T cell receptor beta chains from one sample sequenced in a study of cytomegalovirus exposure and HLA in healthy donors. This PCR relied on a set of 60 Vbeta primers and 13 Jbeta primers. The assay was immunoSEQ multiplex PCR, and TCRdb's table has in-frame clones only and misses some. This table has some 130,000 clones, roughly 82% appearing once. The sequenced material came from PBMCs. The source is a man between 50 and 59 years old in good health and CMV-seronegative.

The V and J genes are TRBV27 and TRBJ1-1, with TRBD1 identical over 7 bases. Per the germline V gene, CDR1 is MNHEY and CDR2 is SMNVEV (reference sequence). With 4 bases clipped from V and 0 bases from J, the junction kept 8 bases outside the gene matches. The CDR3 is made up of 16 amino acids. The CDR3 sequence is CASSSVPGTVNTEAFF. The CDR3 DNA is TGTGCCAGCAGTTCAGTCCCCGGGACAGTGAACACTGAAGCTTTCTTT.

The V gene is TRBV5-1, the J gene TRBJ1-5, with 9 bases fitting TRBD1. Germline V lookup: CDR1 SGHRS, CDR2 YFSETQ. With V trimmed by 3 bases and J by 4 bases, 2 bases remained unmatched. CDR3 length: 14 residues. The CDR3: CASSSGQGNQPQHF. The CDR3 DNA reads TGCGCCAGCAGCTCCGGACAGGGGAATCAGCCCCAGCATTTT.

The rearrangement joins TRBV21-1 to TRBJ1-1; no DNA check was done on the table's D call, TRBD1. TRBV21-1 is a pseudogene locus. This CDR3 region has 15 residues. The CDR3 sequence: CANNIDQGLDTEAFF. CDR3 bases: TGTGCCAACAACATCGATCAGGGGCTTGACACTGAAGCTTTCTTT.

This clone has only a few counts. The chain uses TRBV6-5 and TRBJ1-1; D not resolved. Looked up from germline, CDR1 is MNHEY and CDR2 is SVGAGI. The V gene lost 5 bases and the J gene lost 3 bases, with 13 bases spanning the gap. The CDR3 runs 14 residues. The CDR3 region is CASSGEGAYTEAFF. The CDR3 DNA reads TGTGCCAGCAGTGGGGAGGGCGCGTACACTGAAGCTTTCTTT.

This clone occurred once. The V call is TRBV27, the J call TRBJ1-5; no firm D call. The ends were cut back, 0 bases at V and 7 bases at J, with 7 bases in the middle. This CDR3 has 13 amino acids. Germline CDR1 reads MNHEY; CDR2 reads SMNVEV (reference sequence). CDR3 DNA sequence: TGTGCCAGCAGTTTATCGGGCAGCCAGCCCCAGCATTTT. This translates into CASSLSGSQPQHF.

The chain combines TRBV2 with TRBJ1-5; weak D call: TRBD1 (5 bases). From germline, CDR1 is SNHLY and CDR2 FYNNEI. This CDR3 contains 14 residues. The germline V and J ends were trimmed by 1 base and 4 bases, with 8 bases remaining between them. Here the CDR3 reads CASSEGRVNQPQHF. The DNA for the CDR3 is TGTGCCAGCAGTGAAGGCAGGGTGAATCAGCCCCAGCATTTT.

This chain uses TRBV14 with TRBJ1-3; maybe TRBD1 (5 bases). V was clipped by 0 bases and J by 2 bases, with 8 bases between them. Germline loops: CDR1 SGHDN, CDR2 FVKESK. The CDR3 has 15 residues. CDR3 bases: TGTGCCAGCAGCCAAGAACCAGGGACTGGAAACACCATATATTTT. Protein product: CASSQEPGTGNTIYF.

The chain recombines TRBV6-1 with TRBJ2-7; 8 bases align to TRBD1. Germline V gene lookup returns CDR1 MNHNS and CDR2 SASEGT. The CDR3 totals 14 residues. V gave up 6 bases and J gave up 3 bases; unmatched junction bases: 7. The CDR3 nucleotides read TGTGCCAGCAGATCTGACAGGGGTGGCTACGAGCAGTACTTC. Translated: CASRSDRGGYEQYF.

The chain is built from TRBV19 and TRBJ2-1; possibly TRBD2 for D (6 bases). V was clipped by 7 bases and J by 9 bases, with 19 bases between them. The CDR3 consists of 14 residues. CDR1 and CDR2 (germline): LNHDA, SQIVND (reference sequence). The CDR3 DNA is TGTGCCAGTACCCTTTCCGCCCCAGCGGGTGAGCAGTTCTTC. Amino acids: CASTLSAPAGEQFF.